The 5 T cell receptor beta chains below were found in one sample sequenced in a study of blood T cell repertoires in COVID-19. Clones were read by immunoSEQ multiplex PCR, and TCRdb kept only the in-frame ones, dropping some. Of 20,000 to 30,000 clones in the sample, around 90% were seen once. Sequenced material: peripheral blood. Receptors originate from a human donor in a cohort sampled during active COVID-19.

The chain combines TRBV13 with TRBJ2-3; 10 bases map to TRBD2. V was pared by 5 bases and J by 4 bases, with 12 bases of the junction left unmatched. This CDR3 is built from 17 residues. Germline V gives CDR1 PRHDT, CDR2 FYEKMQ (reference sequence). The chain's CDR3 is CASSLQLGTSVPDTQYF. The CDR3 bases are TGTGCCAGCAGCCTCCAGCTCGGGACTAGCGTACCAGATACGCAGTATTTT.

The rearrangement joins TRBV29-1 to TRBJ2-5; TRBD2 aligns across 8 bases. Trimming took 0 bases from V and 0 from J; bases not matched to a gene: 3. CDR1 and CDR2 (germline): SQVTM, ANQGSEA. This CDR3 comprises 15 residues. The CDR3 region has the DNA TGCAGCGTTGAAGAACTAGCGGAGTACCAAGAGACCCAGTACTTC. Encoded protein: CSVEELAEYQETQYF.

The chain is built from TRBV28 and TRBJ2-1; 11 bases map to TRBD2. V shed 4 bases and J 8 bases; nucleotides not matched to a gene: 7. The CDR3 is 15 residues long. Germline CDR1 MDHEN, CDR2 SYDVKM. For the CDR3, the DNA is TGTGCCAGCAGTTCCTTAGCGGGAGGGGTAGATGAGCAGTTCTTC. Protein: CASSSLAGGVDEQFF.

The chain is built from TRBV5-6 and TRBJ2-7, with a weak D call TRBD2 (6 bases). The CDR3 length is 16 residues. The germline V and J ends were trimmed by 0 bases and 1 base, with 14 bases remaining between them. Germline V CDR1 and CDR2: SGHDT, YYEEEE. The CDR3 bases are TGTGCCAGCAGCTTGGAGGACGGGAGTAGGTCCTACGAGCAGTACTTC. It codes for CASSLEDGSRSYEQYF.

This rearrangement joins TRBV2 to TRBJ1-5; 7 bases line up with TRBD1. The germline gives CDR1 SNHLY, CDR2 FYNNEI. The CDR3 spans 14 residues. V lost 6 bases and J lost 5; bases outside the gene matches: 7. The CDR3 DNA reads as TGTGCCAGCAGCTTTGACAGGGTGGATCAGCCCCAGCATTTT. This sequence encodes CASSFDRVDQPQHF.